Presented here are 30 T cell receptor beta chains from one specimen sequenced in a study of T-cell reconstitution after alpha-beta-depleted transplantation in children. Preparing the TCRbeta library involved the use of unique molecular identifiers. Each CDR3 protein gets one entry after TCRdb re-called the PCR reads with MiXCR. The table has roughly 70,000 distinct CDR3 sequences, approximately 4.4% seen once. Sample: PBMCs, mostly from graft donor cells, taken 180 days after TCRalphabeta/CD19-depleted stem cell transplant. These receptors were collected from a boy in the first two years of life who had a stem cell transplant for acute myeloid leukemia, so the T cells may come from the graft donor.

Many counts were recorded for this clonotype. The rearrangement joins TRBV12-3 or TRBV12-4 to TRBJ2-1; D unclear. CDR3 length: 11 amino acids. V lost 10 bases, J lost 1 base, and 5 bases lay in between. The CDR3 reads CAIRSYNEQFF. Here the CDR3 DNA reads TGTGCCATAAGGTCCTACAATGAGCAGTTCTTC.

This clonotype appeared many times. CDR3 coding DNA: TGTGCCAGCAGCCCGGACAGCTCGGCCTACGAGCAGTACTTC. Protein product: CASSPDSSAYEQYF. The chain carries TRBV12-3 or TRBV12-4 and TRBJ2-7; a possible D gene is TRBD1 (6 bases). The CDR3 has 14 residues. Deletions cut 6 bases from V and 2 bases from J, with 14 bases between.

In its sample, this clonotype was seen many times. The rearrangement uses TRBV7-2 and TRBJ1-1; D remains unclear. This CDR3 is built from 15 residues. CDR1 and CDR2 from the germline V gene are SGHTA and FQGNSA. Between the trimmed V and J ends, which lost 5 bases and 2 bases, there was a span of 15 bases. The CDR3 reads CASSLTLGHNTEAFF. CDR3 DNA: TGTGCCAGCAGCCTCACCCTTGGGCACAACACTGAAGCTTTCTTT.

This clonotype was counted ten times or more. The chain links TRBV6-2 or TRBV6-3 to TRBJ1-2; perhaps TRBD1 as D (5 bases). V lost 5 bases and J 4 bases, leaving 17 bases between the germline ends. CDR1 and CDR2 (germline): MNHEY, SVGEGT. This CDR3 is built from 15 residues. CDR3 DNA: TGTGCCAGCAGTCAGCGACAGAAGGTTTTCTATGGCTACACCTTC. It codes for CASSQRQKVFYGYTF.

This clonotype was seen many times. The J gene is TRBJ2-7, the V gene TRBV5-1, with TRBD1 matching 8 bases. Germline CDR1 SGHRS, CDR2 YFSETQ. This CDR3 comprises 16 residues. The J segment lost 0 bases and the V segment lost 3 bases, leaving 8 bases of the junction unmatched. CDR3 sequence: CASSSWTGWGSYEQYF. CDR3 nucleotide sequence: TGCGCCAGCAGCTCATGGACAGGGTGGGGCTCCTACGAGCAGTACTTC.

This clonotype was picked up many times. The V call is TRBV12-3 or TRBV12-4, the J call TRBJ1-2; D is undetermined. The V and J ends lost 6 bases and 13 bases respectively, with 21 bases between them. The length of the CDR3 is 13 residues. The CDR3 nucleotides are TGTGCCAGCAGGGACTCCGGGAGGCAGACAACCACCTTC. Protein product: CASRDSGRQTTTF.

In this sample, this clonotype turned up many times. This rearrangement joins TRBV28 to TRBJ2-3; no definite D call. V lost 6 bases and J 0 bases, leaving 4 bases between the germline ends. This CDR3 comprises 12 residues. Germline CDR1 reads MDHEN; CDR2 reads SYDVKM. The CDR3 sequence: CASRSSTDTQYF. The CDR3 DNA sequence: TGTGCCAGCAGGTCTAGCACAGATACGCAGTATTTT.

This clonotype was observed many times. This chain connects TRBV7-2 to TRBJ2-2; D unclear. The CDR3 is 16 amino acids. The V end was cut by 1 base, the J end by 1 base, with 10 bases between. Per the germline V gene, CDR1 is SGHTA and CDR2 is FQGNSA. CDR3 loop: CASSLVFGENTGELFF. For the CDR3, the DNA is TGTGCCAGCAGCTTAGTCTTTGGGGAGAACACCGGGGAGCTGTTTTTT.

This clonotype was detected many times. The chain recombines TRBV18 with TRBJ2-7, with D uncertain. The ends were cut back, 3 bases at V and 4 bases at J, with 19 bases in the middle. The CDR3 runs 16 residues. CDR1 and CDR2 (germline): KGHSH, LQKENI. CDR3: CASSPESALTPYEQYF. The CDR3 coding sequence is TGTGCCAGCTCACCGGAAAGCGCACTTACACCATACGAGCAGTACTTC.

This clonotype was seen repeatedly, ten times or more. The chain joins TRBV20-1 to TRBJ2-3, with D possibly being TRBD2 (6 bases). Germline V CDR1 and CDR2: DFQATT, SNEGSKA (reference sequence). Trimming left V 6 bases short and J 2 bases short, with 18 bases between. The CDR3 runs 15 residues. CDR3 bases: TGCAGTGCGTCAACTTCCGGGAGATACACAGATACGCAGTATTTT. This codes for CSASTSGRYTDTQYF.

This clonotype turned up a few times. The rearrangement joins TRBV19 to TRBJ1-2; D not resolved. This CDR3 has 13 residues. Between the trimmed V and J ends, which lost 6 bases and 7 bases, there was a span of 15 bases. Germline V lookup: CDR1 LNHDA, CDR2 SQIVND (reference sequence). As DNA, the CDR3 is TGTGCCAGTAGCTATTTAGAGGGAGTTGGCTACACCTTC. Protein product: CASSYLEGVGYTF.

The chain recombines TRBV2 with TRBJ2-7; 7 nucleotides agree with TRBD1. The germline V gene encodes CDR1 SNHLY and CDR2 FYNNEI. This CDR3 contains 13 residues. V trimming: 4 bases; J trimming: 2 bases; junction bases outside the gene matches: 2. CDR3 sequence (DNA): TGTGCCAGCAGTGCGGGACAGACCTACGAGCAGTACTTC. Its protein is CASSAGQTYEQYF.

This clonotype has a handful of counts. This chain uses TRBV7-9 with TRBJ2-5; D is possibly TRBD2 (6 bases). This CDR3 contains 14 residues. CDR1 is SEHNR and CDR2 is FQNEAQ in the germline V gene (reference sequence). Trimming left V 3 bases short and J 1 base short, with 9 bases between. The CDR3 sequence is CASSFSGLQETQYF. Written as DNA, the CDR3 is TGTGCCAGCAGCTTTTCGGGACTCCAAGAGACCCAGTACTTC. Using reference TRBV7-9 and TRBJ2-5 for the parts outside the CDR3, the full variable domain is DTGVSQNPRHKITKRGQNVTFRCDPISEHNRLYWYRQTLGQGPEFLTYFQNEAQLEKSRLLSDRFSAERPKGSFSTLEIQRTEQGDSAMYLCASSFSGLQETQYFGPGTRLLVL.

The sample holds many counts of this clonotype. This sequence joins TRBV5-1 and TRBJ1-6; possible D gene TRBD1, 6 bases. The CDR3 is made up of 15 amino acids. V shed 0 bases and J shed 10 bases, with 14 bases lying between them. Germline CDR1 reads SGHRS; CDR2 reads YFSETQ. CDR3 residues: CASSLEGGRGSPLHF. The DNA for the CDR3 is TGCGCCAGCAGCTTGGAAGGGGGAAGAGGATCACCCCTCCACTTT.

The chain joins TRBV2 to TRBJ2-6; no definite D call. The V gene's germline CDR1 is SNHLY and CDR2 FYNNEI. Trimming took 10 bases from V and 0 from J, leaving 22 bases between them. This CDR3 is 18 amino acids long. CDR3 nucleotide sequence: TGTGCCATCTGCTTCTCCGACAAGTTTTTCTCTGGGGCCAACGTCCTGACTTTC. This gives the protein CAICFSDKFFSGANVLTF.

This clonotype was recorded many times. The genes are TRBV19 and TRBJ1-3; 7 bases match TRBD1. The CDR3 contains 15 residues. Germline loops: CDR1 LNHDA, CDR2 SQIVND (reference sequence). V was pared by 4 bases and J by 1 base, with 4 bases of the junction left unmatched. DNA for the CDR3: TGTGCCAGTAGTAAAACGGGACAGTCTGGAAACACCATATATTTT. Encoded protein: CASSKTGQSGNTIYF.

At least ten counts were recorded for this clonotype. The chain uses TRBV7-2 and TRBJ2-5; no clear D. Deletions cut 2 bases from V and 3 bases from J, with 10 bases between. The germline CDR1 and CDR2 sequences are SGHTA and FQGNSA. The CDR3 totals 14 residues. DNA for the CDR3: TGTGCCAGCAGCTTAATGGAAGGGAAAGAGACCCAGTACTTC. It yields the protein CASSLMEGKETQYF.

This clonotype was counted between two and nine times. Given a much more abundant clone one base away, this may be a read error. V gene TRBV12-3 or TRBV12-4 combines with J gene TRBJ2-1, with D possibly TRBD1 on 6 matching bases. The CDR3 loop spans 19 amino acids. The CDR3 DNA follows: TGTGCCTGCAGTTGGTCCAACCGTTACCGGGACACACCTGACAATGAGCAGTTCTTC. As protein: CACSWSNRYRDTPDNEQFF.

This clonotype was seen repeatedly, ten times or more. V is TRBV5-6 and J is TRBJ2-7; D gene unclear. This CDR3 is built from 14 residues. V gave up 0 bases and J gave up 2 bases, with 9 bases separating them. The germline V gene encodes CDR1 SGHDT and CDR2 YYEEEE. CDR3 bases: TGTGCCAGCAGCTTGGTTGGGCTACCCTACGAGCAGTACGTC. Protein product: CASSLVGLPYEQYV.

This clonotype occurred many times. This chain uses TRBV11-2 with TRBJ1-4; no clear D gene. Trimming took off 5 bases at V and 8 bases at J, with 18 bases between the two ends. From germline, CDR1 is SGHAT and CDR2 FQNNGV. The CDR3 extends over 15 amino acids. CDR3 nucleotides: TGTGCCAGCAGCCCGGGTCGGGGATTTGGGGAAAAACTGTTTTTT. Translated, it gives CASSPGRGFGEKLFF.

This clonotype has ten or more counts. The genes are TRBV5-5 and TRBJ2-3; no reliable D call. The V and J ends lost 5 bases and 1 base respectively, with 14 bases between them. From germline, CDR1 is SGHKS and CDR2 YYEKEE (reference sequence). This CDR3 is 15 amino acids long. The CDR3 region has the DNA TGTGCCAGCAGTAAAGAGGCCCTCGGCACAGATACGCAGTATTTT. This translates into CASSKEALGTDTQYF.

This clonotype has a count of ten or more. The rearrangement links TRBV20-1 to TRBJ2-1; D is unclear. This CDR3 spans 15 amino acids. CDR1 DFQATT and CDR2 SNEGSKA come from the germline V gene (reference sequence). Trimming shortened V by 3 bases and J by 0 bases, and 12 bases separated the two germline ends. DNA of the CDR3: TGCAGTGCTAGTACTTACTGGAGCTCCTACAATGAGCAGTTCTTC. Its protein product is CSASTYWSSYNEQFF.

This clonotype was picked up many times. The rearrangement links TRBV7-3 to TRBJ1-2; possibly TRBD1 for D (6 bases). The CDR3 covers 14 residues. Trimming took off 5 bases at V and 5 bases at J, with 15 bases between the two ends. Germline lookup yields CDR1 SGHTA and CDR2 FQGTGA. The CDR3 region is CASSLEGGHYGYTF. Written as DNA, the CDR3 is TGTGCCAGCAGCCTAGAAGGGGGGCATTATGGCTACACCTTC.

This clonotype was seen ten or more times. The V call is TRBV10-3, the J call TRBJ2-7; possible D gene TRBD1, 5 bases. This CDR3 has 13 amino acids. CDR1 and CDR2 from the germline V gene are ENHRY and SYGVKD. Trimming pared 4 bases from V and 5 bases from J, leaving 12 bases between. This chain's CDR3 is CAISGQGNNEQYV. As DNA, the CDR3 is TGTGCCATCAGTGGGCAGGGCAACAACGAGCAGTACGTC.

There are many counts of this clonotype. The V gene is TRBV29-1, the J gene TRBJ2-5; TRBD1 aligns across 8 bases. CDR1 SQVTM and CDR2 ANQGSEA come from the germline V gene. The length of the CDR3 is 14 residues. V gave up 4 bases and J gave up 2 bases; unmatched junction bases: 6. Here the CDR3 reads CSVARGRRQETQYF. The CDR3 bases are TGCAGCGTTGCCAGGGGGCGGAGGCAAGAGACCCAGTACTTC.

This clonotype was detected a few times. The rearrangement joins TRBV5-4 to TRBJ2-1; 11 bases agree with TRBD1. The germline gives CDR1 SGHNT, CDR2 YYREEE (reference sequence). Losses at the gene ends were 1 base for V and 1 base for J; bases not matched to a gene: 10. The CDR3 contains 19 residues. CDR3 nucleotides: TGTGCCAGCAGCTTGCCGGGACAGGGGGGGGGACGGTCCTACAATGAGCAGTTCTTC. The encoded protein is CASSLPGQGGGRSYNEQFF.

This clonotype was recorded many times. The chain carries TRBV11-2 and TRBJ2-3; 13 bases line up with TRBD2. This CDR3 is built from 15 residues. Germline CDR1 reads SGHAT; CDR2 reads FQNNGV. V dropped 5 bases and J dropped 8; count of bases not matched to a gene: 7. The CDR3 sequence: CASSGLAGAGGTQYF. The CDR3 nucleotides read TGTGCCAGCAGCGGACTAGCGGGGGCCGGGGGTACGCAGTATTTT.

This clonotype was seen many times. The rearrangement joins TRBV28 to TRBJ2-4; 8 nucleotides agree with TRBD2. There are 14 residues in the CDR3. Trimming removed 2 bases from V and 7 bases from J; junction bases left unmatched: 4. Germline loops: CDR1 MDHEN, CDR2 SYDVKM. DNA for the CDR3: TGTGCCAGCAGTTTAGTCGGGGGGGGGAACATTCAGTACTTC. Protein product: CASSLVGGGNIQYF.

This clonotype was counted at least ten times. DNA of the CDR3: TGCAGTGCTAGTCCCACGAGAGGCTACACCTTC. It translates to CSASPTRGYTF. The V gene is TRBV20-1, the J gene TRBJ1-2, with D hard to call. The CDR3 is 11 amino acids. V was shortened by 3 bases and J by 8 bases, with 10 bases between the two germline ends. CDR1 and CDR2 from the germline V gene are DFQATT and SNEGSKA (reference sequence).

This clonotype was recorded many times. V gene TRBV4-1 combines with J gene TRBJ2-5, with D hard to call. There are 15 residues in the CDR3. V shed 3 bases and J shed 2 bases, with 13 bases lying between them. The V gene's germline CDR1 is MGHRA and CDR2 YSYEKL. This CDR3 is CASSHVWKRQETQYF. DNA for the CDR3: TGCGCCAGCAGCCATGTTTGGAAGAGGCAAGAGACCCAGTACTTC.